The 4 T cell receptor beta chains below were found in one sample sequenced in a study of identical twins. TCRdb reprocessed the 5' RACE reads via MiXCR and lists one record per CDR3 protein. This table holds roughly 690,000 distinct CDR3 sequences, 5.5% to 6.5% found once. Sequencing was performed on naive T cells sorted from blood. The receptors here all came from a man aged 18 to 35 in good health.

There are many counts of this clonotype. The chain employs TRBV6-2 or TRBV6-3 and TRBJ1-1, with a possible D match to TRBD1 (6 bases). The V end was cut by 6 bases, the J end by 8 bases, with 22 bases between. Germline V gene lookup returns CDR1 MNHEY and CDR2 SVGEGT. CDR3 length: 15 residues. The CDR3 nucleotides read TGTGCCAGCAGGACCCCCGGACAGCGCTACCTCGAAGCTTTCTTT. Protein: CASRTPGQRYLEAFF.

This chain uses TRBV25-1 with TRBJ2-2, with D unclear. CDR3 length equals 16 residues. V was pared by 9 bases and J by 3 bases, with 20 bases between. CDR1 and CDR2 from the germline V gene are MGHDK and SYGVNS. The CDR3 is CASQDGRGGYTGELFF. The CDR3 region has the DNA TGTGCCAGTCAGGACGGGCGAGGCGGTTACACCGGGGAGCTGTTTTTT.

This clonotype was found many times. The chain combines TRBV10-3 with TRBJ2-1; D is undetermined. Trimming cost V 8 bases and J 4 bases, with 12 bases left between them. This CDR3 spans 13 amino acids. The germline gives CDR1 ENHRY, CDR2 SYGVKD. CDR3 nucleotides: TGTGCCATCGGTTCTTCTGGTTACAATGAGCAGTTCTTC. It codes for CAIGSSGYNEQFF.

A few counts support this clonotype. This chain joins TRBV27 and TRBJ2-2; 10 bases map to TRBD2. Germline V gives CDR1 MNHEY, CDR2 SMNVEV (reference sequence). The CDR3 is made up of 19 amino acids. V lost 3 bases and J lost 4; bases outside the gene matches: 14. This CDR3 is CASSFLQGSGRASTGELFF. CDR3 nucleotides: TGTGCCAGCAGTTTTCTGCAGGGGAGCGGGAGGGCCAGCACCGGGGAGCTGTTTTTT.